The clone carrying this T cell receptor (beta chain) was observed at least ten times. This specimen comes from a study of Graves' ophthalmopathy and Graves' hyperthyroidism. Trimming removed 2 bases from V and 0 bases from J, with 5 bases in between. Germline V gene data show CDR1 as LGHDT and CDR2 as YNNKEL (reference sequence). CDR3 length: 13 residues. The study amplified TCR beta CDR3 regions using RNA transcripts. Scientists carried out first-round RT-PCR using HTBI primers and then a second-round multiplex PCR. MiXCR, applied by TCRdb to the multiplex PCR reads, yields one record per CDR3 protein. Seen here are hundreds of thousands of distinct CDR3 sequences, approximately 15% observed once, and the top ten hold around 9.8%.

The sequence was obtained from a woman between 25 and 40 years old with Graves' ophthalmopathy. This sequence joins TRBV3-1 and TRBJ2-7, with D uncertain. The material sequenced was blood. The CDR3 here is CASSQRNSYEQYF. In DNA, the CDR3 is TGTGCCAGCAGCCAACGAAACTCCTACGAGCAGTACTTC.